This T cell receptor (beta chain) was sequenced for a study of graft-versus-host responses after intestinal transplantation. The wider study: Transplants were multivisceral, liver-intestinal, or isolated intestinal. All of the recipients had induction that used anti-thymocyte globulin, then tacrolimus and steroids for about 3 years.

Assay used: immunoSEQ multiplex PCR; TCRdb lists only in-frame clones, some missing. The table has about 92,000 clones, roughly four fifths seen once. About this clone itself: Its antigen is still unknown.

This TCR came from a human donor who received an intestinal transplant. The sample consisted of unstimulated CD8+ T cells sorted from spleen or lymph node cells, taken before intestinal transplant.

CDR3: CASSPGITRDRTGETQYF. In nucleotides, the CDR3 is TGCGCCAGCAGCCCCGGGATAACCCGGGACAGGACTGGGGAGACCCAGTACTTC. The rearrangement uses TRBV4-1 and TRBJ2-5; TRBD1 agrees at 8 bases. This CDR3 region has 18 residues. In germline, CDR1 is MGHRA, CDR2 YSYEKL. The V segment lost 4 bases and the J segment 5 bases; nucleotides outside the gene matches: 18.